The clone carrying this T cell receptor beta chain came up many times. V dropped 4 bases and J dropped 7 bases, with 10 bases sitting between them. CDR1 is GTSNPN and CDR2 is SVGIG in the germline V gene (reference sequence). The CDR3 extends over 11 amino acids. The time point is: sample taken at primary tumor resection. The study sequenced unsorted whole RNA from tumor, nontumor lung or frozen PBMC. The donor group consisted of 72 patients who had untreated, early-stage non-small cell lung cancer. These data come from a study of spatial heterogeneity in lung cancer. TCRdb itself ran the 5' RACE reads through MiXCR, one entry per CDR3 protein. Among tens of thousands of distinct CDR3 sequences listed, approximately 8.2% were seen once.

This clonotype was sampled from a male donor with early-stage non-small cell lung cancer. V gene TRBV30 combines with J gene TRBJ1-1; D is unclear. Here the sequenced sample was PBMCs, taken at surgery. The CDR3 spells CAWNLGSEAFF. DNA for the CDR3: TGTGCCTGGAATTTAGGGAGTGAAGCTTTCTTT.